Ten or more counts support the clone carrying this TCR beta chain. Its target is not known. The CDR3 spans 14 residues. Trimming shortened V by 2 bases and J by 13 bases, and 17 bases separated the two germline ends. CDR1 and CDR2 (germline): MNHEY, SVGAGI. Both TRBC1 and TRBC2 were covered by a beta constant-region primer of two equimolar oligonucleotides. TCRdb ran MiXCR on the UMI-ligation and nested PCR reads and lists one entry per CDR3 protein. The table shows about 90,000 distinct CDR3 sequences, with 7% occurring only once. The sample belongs to a study of naive and memory T cell subsets. Study-level points and caveats: Over 85% of naive TCR sequences appeared only once, unlike memory subsets.

What was sequenced was central memory CD4+ T cells from blood. V is TRBV6-5 and J is TRBJ2-2; D might be TRBD1 or TRBD2, each matching 6 bases. The TCR comes from a human donor in good health. The CDR3 protein is CASSYRGGGGGLFF. CDR3 coding DNA: TGTGCCAGCAGTTACCGGGGCGGAGGGGGTGGGCTGTTTTTT.